This T cell receptor (beta chain) was identified in a study of blood T cell repertoires in COVID-19. The data were produced by immunoSEQ multiplex PCR, yet TCRdb's version contains in-frame clones alone and is incomplete. The table includes 200,000 to 300,000 clones, 80% to 85% detected once. V was shortened by 5 bases and J by 4 bases, with 12 bases between the two germline ends. The CDR3 is 13 residues long. Per germline, CDR1 GTSNPN and CDR2 SVGIG (reference sequence). This TCR was recovered from a woman aged 55 to 70 with active or convalescent COVID-19. Sequencing used peripheral blood. The V call is TRBV30, the J call TRBJ1-3; perhaps TRBD1 as D (6 bases). In DNA, the CDR3 is TGTGCCTGGGAAGTAGGGGGAGGAAACACCATATATTTT. It translates to CAWEVGGGNTIYF.